This note documents a single TCR beta chain sequence. Its antigen is unidentified. The data belong to a study of cytomegalovirus exposure and HLA in healthy donors. Findings of the study overall: Using the classifier, cytomegalovirus status was reportedly diagnosed with high specificity and sensitivity. The authors listed 164 TCR beta chains as cytomegalovirus-associated.

60 Vbeta and 13 Jbeta primers were used in PCR. Produced via immunoSEQ multiplex PCR; TCRdb's table is partial and in-frame only. The sample comprises fewer than 110,000 clones, approximately 81% of which are singletons, and about 2.3% rests with the top ten. The V and J ends lost 3 bases and 4 bases, in that order; junction bases with no gene match: 6. CDR3 length: 14 residues. Germline V gene lookup returns CDR1 SGDLS and CDR2 YYNGEE. The source material was PBMCs. The V call is TRBV9, the J call TRBJ1-1; 7 bases align to TRBD1. The sequence derives from a young man in good health and CMV-seronegative. CDR3 in amino acids: CASSDRQGATEAFF. In nucleotides, the CDR3 is TGTGCCAGCAGCGACAGACAGGGAGCCACTGAAGCTTTCTTT.